This T cell receptor (beta chain) originates from a study of cytomegalovirus exposure and HLA in healthy donors. PCR was performed using 60 Vbeta and 13 Jbeta primers. Some clones are missing from TCRdb's copy, which holds only in-frame ones; the method was immunoSEQ multiplex PCR. The sample has approximately 210,000 clones, 60% to 80% seen once. The sequenced sample was PBMCs. The source of this sequence is a woman under 40 in good health and CMV-seropositive.

DNA for the CDR3: TGCAGCGTCGACAGGGGTCAACAAGAGACCCAGTACTTC. Translated: CSVDRGQQETQYF. The V call is TRBV29-1, the J call TRBJ2-5; TRBD1 agrees at 8 bases. The CDR3 sequence is 13 residues long. Germline V gene sequence: CDR1 SQVTM, CDR2 ANQGSEA. V lost 6 bases to trimming and J lost 2 bases; unmatched junction nucleotides: 5. Supplemented by reference TRBV29-1 and TRBJ2-5, the full variable domain reads SAVISQKPSRDICQRGTSLTIQCQVDSQVTMMFWYRQQPGQSLTLIATANQGSEATYESGFVIDKFPISRPNLTFSTLTVSNMSPEDSSIYLCSVDRGQQETQYFGPGTRLLVL.